The 25 T cell receptor beta chains in this list originate from one sample, sequenced in a study of T-cell memory formation after mild COVID-19. Each CDR3 protein is one row after TCRdb ran MiXCR on the 5' RACE reads. The table shows over 500,000 distinct CDR3 sequences, with roughly a sixth occurring only once. The sequencing input was PBMCs or a T cell subset sorted from them (not recorded which). The receptor set was obtained from an adult woman who had mild COVID-19 (a few samples of this study predate the infection). Cell type and time point are not known.

V is TRBV24-1 and J is TRBJ2-1, with 13 bases matching TRBD2. Germline assignment: CDR1 KGHDR and CDR2 SFDVKD. The CDR3 covers 19 residues. Unmatched junction bases numbered 12, after V lost 6 bases and J lost 2 bases. The CDR3 is CATSTTGTSGTETYNEQFF. The CDR3 nucleotides read TGTGCCACCAGTACCACCGGGACTAGCGGGACCGAAACCTACAATGAGCAGTTCTTC.

This clonotype was seen a few times. The chain joins TRBV12-3 or TRBV12-4 to TRBJ2-5; possibly TRBD1 for D (5 bases). This CDR3 has 14 amino acids. V lost 1 base, J lost 3 bases, and 9 bases lay in between. The CDR3 loop is CASSLVSREETQYF. CDR3 sequence (DNA): TGTGCCAGCAGTTTAGTTTCCAGGGAAGAGACCCAGTACTTC.

This clonotype was seen a few times. The chain joins TRBV7-2 to TRBJ2-7; maybe TRBD2 (7 bases). Germline-derived CDR1 and CDR2 are SGHTA and FQGNSA. The CDR3 is 14 residues long. Trimming left V 7 bases short and J 2 bases short, with 15 bases between. The CDR3 spells CASTMHGGPYEQYF. The CDR3 DNA follows: TGTGCCAGCACCATGCACGGGGGGCCCTACGAGCAGTACTTC. Complete variable domain (other parts from reference TRBV7-2 and TRBJ2-7): GAGVSQSPSNKVTEKGKDVELRCDPISGHTALYWYRQSLGQGLEFLIYFQGNSAPDKSGLPSDRFSAERTGGSVSTLTIQRTQQEDSAVYLCASTMHGGPYEQYFGPGTRLTVT.

This sequence joins TRBV24-1 and TRBJ2-2, with a possible D match to TRBD1 (6 bases). CDR1 and CDR2 from the germline V gene are KGHDR and SFDVKD. The CDR3 spans 12 residues. V lost 9 bases and J lost 4, with 8 bases in between. The CDR3 protein is CATGRGTGELFF. For the CDR3, the DNA is TGTGCCACCGGCAGGGGCACCGGGGAGCTGTTTTTT.

There are a few counts of this clonotype. This CDR3 is CASSSRTSGRSGANVLTF. The CDR3 DNA sequence: TGTGCCAGCAGCTCGCGGACTAGCGGGAGGTCTGGGGCCAACGTCCTGACTTTC. V and J are TRBV7-2 and TRBJ2-6; 14 bases line up with TRBD2. This CDR3 has 18 amino acids. The germline CDR1 and CDR2 sequences are SGHTA and FQGNSA. After removal of 4 bases from V and 1 base from J, the junction contained 3 bases not matched to a gene. The complete variable domain, with remaining parts taken from reference TRBV7-2 and TRBJ2-6, reads GAGVSQSPSNKVTEKGKDVELRCDPISGHTALYWYRQSLGQGLEFLIYFQGNSAPDKSGLPSDRFSAERTGGSVSTLTIQRTQQEDSAVYLCASSSRTSGRSGANVLTFGAGSRLTVL.

This clonotype was seen a few times. The chain has TRBV30 and TRBJ2-3, with a weak D call TRBD1 (5 bases). This CDR3 spans 14 amino acids. The germline CDR1 and CDR2 sequences are GTSNPN and SVGIG (reference sequence). V lost 8 bases to trimming and J lost 0 bases, with 15 bases between them. As DNA, the CDR3 is TGTGCCGCGCCCCCCGCAGGGAGCACAGATACGCAGTATTTT. Protein product: CAAPPAGSTDTQYF. The full variable domain, its missing parts supplied by reference TRBV30 and TRBJ2-3, is SQTIHQWPATLVQPVGSPLSLECTVEGTSNPNLYWYRQAAGRGLQLLFYSVGIGQISSEVPQNLSASRPQDRQFILSSKKLLLSDSGFYLCAAPPAGSTDTQYFGPGTRLTVL.

This clonotype was observed a few times. The chain uses TRBV24-1 and TRBJ2-5; TRBD2 matches 10 bases. Germline trimming cut 11 bases from V and 1 base from J; bases unmatched to any gene: 3. CDR3 length: 13 amino acids. Germline assignment: CDR1 KGHDR and CDR2 SFDVKD. The CDR3 DNA is TGTGCCATCGCTAGCGGGAGCCAAGAGACCCAGTACTTC. Its translation: CAIASGSQETQYF.

This clonotype appeared many times. The gene calls are TRBV6-5 and TRBJ2-1; D is ambiguous. Germline V lookup: CDR1 MNHEY, CDR2 SVGAGI. The V gene lost 8 bases and the J gene lost 1 base, with 12 bases spanning the gap. The CDR3 is 14 amino acids. The CDR3 sequence is CASSPPFSYNEQFF. The CDR3 DNA is TGTGCCAGCTCTCCGCCCTTTTCCTACAATGAGCAGTTCTTC.

This clonotype occurred a few times. The chain recombines TRBV12-3 or TRBV12-4 with TRBJ1-2; TRBD1 is a possible D gene (5 bases). V was pared by 3 bases and J by 7 bases, with 21 bases between. The length of the CDR3 is 16 residues. In DNA, the CDR3 is TGTGCCAGCAGTTTGGGAAGCGGGGCCCTGGTTGTTGGCTACACCTTC. Its protein is CASSLGSGALVVGYTF.

This clonotype has more than one count but fewer than ten. CDR3 nucleotide sequence: TGTGCCAGCACCGGACAGGGGGTTCAGAACACTGAAGCTTTCTTT. Translated: CASTGQGVQNTEAFF. This chain joins TRBV2 and TRBJ1-1, with 10 positions matching TRBD1. Germline V gene data show CDR1 as SNHLY and CDR2 as FYNNEI. The CDR3 extends over 15 amino acids. V gave up 7 bases and J gave up 1 base; unmatched junction bases: 6.

This clonotype was picked up a small number of times. The J gene is TRBJ2-7, the V gene TRBV29-1, with D perhaps TRBD1 (6 bases). Germline-derived CDR1 and CDR2 are SQVTM and ANQGSEA. The V gene lost 4 bases and the J gene lost 0 bases, with 10 bases spanning the gap. The CDR3 length is 13 residues. In DNA, the CDR3 is TGCAGCGTTGTCCCGGACAGCTCCTACGAGCAGTACTTC. Its protein product is CSVVPDSSYEQYF.

The rearrangement uses TRBV11-2 and TRBJ2-7; D remains unclear. Trimming left V 2 bases short and J 4 bases short, with 9 bases between. The CDR3 length is 13 residues. The germline V gene has CDR1 SGHAT and CDR2 FQNNGV. The CDR3, as DNA: TGTGCCAGCAGCTTATACCCAGCTTACGAGCAGTACTTC. Its protein product is CASSLYPAYEQYF.

This clonotype was seen only a few times. The chain employs TRBV11-2 and TRBJ2-5; D tentatively fits TRBD1 or TRBD2 (5 bases each). Germline assignment: CDR1 SGHAT and CDR2 FQNNGV. This CDR3 has 14 residues. Trimming pared 5 bases from V and 1 base from J, leaving 11 bases between. The chain's CDR3 is CASSRGAFQETQYF. CDR3 coding DNA: TGTGCCAGCAGCCGAGGGGCCTTCCAAGAGACCCAGTACTTC. The full variable domain, completed using reference TRBV11-2 and TRBJ2-5, is EAGVAQSPRYKIIEKRQSVAFWCNPISGHATLYWYQQILGQGPKLLIQFQNNGVVDDSQLPKDRFSAERLKGVDSTLKIQPAKLEDSAVYLCASSRGAFQETQYFGPGTRLLVL.

The genes are TRBV29-1 and TRBJ2-3; D gene uncertain. V was cut by 7 bases and J by 5 bases, with 16 bases left in between. CDR1 SQVTM and CDR2 ANQGSEA come from the germline V gene. The CDR3 length is 13 residues. The CDR3 DNA reads as TGCAGCGCCCGTACACGATCAGGAGATACGCAGTATTTT. Its protein product is CSARTRSGDTQYF.

This clonotype was picked up many times. This chain joins TRBV7-9 and TRBJ2-4, with D maybe TRBD2 (6 bases). This CDR3 region has 13 residues. Germline V lookup: CDR1 SEHNR, CDR2 FQNEAQ (reference sequence). Trimming cost V 3 bases and J 8 bases, with 11 bases left between them. CDR3 nucleotides: TGTGCCAGCAGCTTTGGCGGCGGGGACATTCAGTACTTC. Its protein product is CASSFGGGDIQYF.

This clonotype showed up just a few times. The V and J genes are TRBV28 and TRBJ2-3; 12 bases agree with TRBD2. The germline V gene encodes CDR1 MDHEN and CDR2 SYDVKM. V shed 7 bases and J 2 bases; nucleotides not matched to a gene: 16. The CDR3 loop spans 19 amino acids. CDR3 sequence reads: CASTHHLTSGGFYTDTQYF. The DNA for the CDR3 is TGTGCCAGCACCCATCACCTGACTAGCGGGGGTTTCTACACAGATACGCAGTATTTT.

The rearrangement uses TRBV5-1 and TRBJ2-7; 9 nucleotides agree with TRBD2. V dropped 1 base and J dropped 6; count of bases not matched to a gene: 8. CDR1 SGHRS and CDR2 YFSETQ come from the germline V gene. The CDR3 is 15 residues long. CDR3 DNA sequence: TGCGCCAGCAGCTTGAATAGCGGGAGTCAGGGCGAGCAGTACTTC. Its translation: CASSLNSGSQGEQYF. Full variable domain (rest looked up from reference TRBV5-1 and TRBJ2-7): KAGVTQTPRYLIKTRGQQVTLSCSPISGHRSVSWYQQTPGQGLQFLFEYFSETQRNKGNFPGRFSGRQFSNSRSEMNVSTLELGDSALYLCASSLNSGSQGEQYFGPGTRLTVT.

This clonotype was found many times. This chain uses TRBV27 with TRBJ2-1; D is uncertain. Trimming took off 3 bases at V and 10 bases at J, with 16 bases between the two ends. Germline-derived CDR1 and CDR2 are MNHEY and SMNVEV (reference sequence). The CDR3 loop spans 14 amino acids. This CDR3 reads CASSFGRTAGEQFF. CDR3 sequence (DNA): TGTGCCAGCAGTTTTGGCAGAACCGCTGGGGAGCAGTTCTTC.

V usage is TRBV15 and J usage is TRBJ2-3, with D tentatively TRBD1 (5 bases). Germline V gives CDR1 LNHNV, CDR2 YYDKDF (reference sequence). This CDR3 is built from 13 residues. The V gene lost 5 bases and the J gene lost 1 base, with 7 bases spanning the gap. Here the CDR3 reads CATSGRGTDTQYF. CDR3 DNA: TGTGCCACCAGCGGCAGGGGCACAGATACGCAGTATTTT.

This clonotype has more than one count but fewer than ten. The V and J genes are TRBV20-1 and TRBJ2-3, with TRBD2 matching 8 bases. CDR1 is DFQATT and CDR2 is SNEGSKA in the germline V gene (reference sequence). With 3 bases clipped from V and 2 bases from J, the junction kept 7 bases outside the gene matches. CDR3 size: 15 residues. Here the CDR3 reads CSASGGSGTTDTQYF. As DNA, the CDR3 is TGCAGTGCTAGTGGAGGTAGCGGGACCACAGATACGCAGTATTTT.

The CDR3 bases are TGCAGCGCTGACAGGGAGGGCGGGGAGACCCAGTACTTC. Protein: CSADREGGETQYF. The chain is built from TRBV29-1 and TRBJ2-5; D could derive from TRBD1 or TRBD2 (7 bases each). The CDR3 length is 13 residues. Germline-derived CDR1 and CDR2 are SQVTM and ANQGSEA. Trimming left V 7 bases short and J 5 bases short, with 17 bases between.

The CDR3 DNA is TGCGCCAGCAGCCAAGTTTTGAACGAGGGGGAGCTGTTTTTT. It specifies CASSQVLNEGELFF. The chain employs TRBV4-1 and TRBJ2-2, with no clear D. CDR3 size: 14 residues. Trimming pared 1 base from V and 8 bases from J, leaving 11 bases between. Germline-derived CDR1 and CDR2 are MGHRA and YSYEKL.

The rearrangement joins TRBV5-1 to TRBJ1-2; D might be TRBD1 (6 bases). Trimming pared 4 bases from V and 7 bases from J, leaving 29 bases between. CDR1 is SGHRS, CDR2 YFSETQ, per germline. The CDR3 has 18 residues. The CDR3 nucleotides read TGCGCCAGCAGCGTGGACCGCTACTCAGGGGTCGGCCTAGGTGGCTACACCTTC. Encoded protein: CASSVDRYSGVGLGGYTF.

This clonotype has only a few counts. This sequence joins TRBV5-1 and TRBJ1-6; D remains unclear. The V and J ends lost 2 bases and 4 bases respectively, with 10 bases between them. The CDR3 has 15 residues. Germline values: CDR1 SGHRS, CDR2 YFSETQ. The CDR3 loop reads CASSLRTDYNSPLHF. The CDR3 DNA is TGCGCCAGCAGCTTACGGACTGATTATAATTCACCCCTCCACTTT. The variable domain in full, completed from reference TRBV5-1 and TRBJ1-6, reads KAGVTQTPRYLIKTRGQQVTLSCSPISGHRSVSWYQQTPGQGLQFLFEYFSETQRNKGNFPGRFSGRQFSNSRSEMNVSTLELGDSALYLCASSLRTDYNSPLHFGNGTRLTVT.

J is TRBJ1-1 and V is TRBV6-2 or TRBV6-3; the D gene is possibly TRBD1 (5 bases). CDR1 is MNHEY, CDR2 SVGEGT, per germline. This CDR3 has 13 residues. The V end lost 6 bases, the J end lost 4 bases, and 12 bases lay between the germline ends. The CDR3: CASSLQEFTEAFF. CDR3 coding DNA: TGTGCCAGCAGCTTACAGGAGTTCACTGAAGCTTTCTTT.